This passage covers 15 T cell receptor beta chains from one sample sequenced in a study of blood T cells in healthy people across ages. It was with a sample-barcoded 5' primer and a J-beta primer mix that a second PCR of roughly 7 to 11 cycles was run. Via MiXCR, TCRdb re-called the 5' RACE reads, giving one row per CDR3 protein. Among over a million distinct CDR3 sequences listed, around 45% were seen once. The sample consisted of blood. The receptors derive from a woman aged 55 to 70 in good health.

The sample holds one count of this clonotype. The chain is built from TRBV28 and TRBJ2-7; TRBD1 matches at 7 bases. J gave up 1 base and V 6 bases, and 9 bases lay outside the gene matches. The length of the CDR3 is 15 residues. Germline CDR1 and CDR2: MDHEN and SYDVKM. Written as DNA, the CDR3 is TGTGCCAGCAGACCCCAACGACAGGGTTCCTACGAGCAGTACTTC. This gives the protein CASRPQRQGSYEQYF.

The chain recombines TRBV20-1 with TRBJ2-1; 9 bases fit TRBD2. The germline CDR1 and CDR2 sequences are DFQATT and SNEGSKA (reference sequence). This CDR3 contains 15 residues. V lost 0 bases to trimming and J lost 4 bases; unmatched junction nucleotides: 4. CDR3 coding DNA: TGCAGTGCTAGAGATGGCGGGAGGGGGTACAATGAGCAGTTCTTC. Its translation is CSARDGGRGYNEQFF.

This clonotype showed up many times. The chain links TRBV6-6 to TRBJ2-7; D is undetermined. The germline V gene encodes CDR1 MNHNY and CDR2 SVGAGI (reference sequence). The CDR3 runs to 12 residues. Trimming removed 5 bases from V and 3 bases from J, with 8 bases in between. CDR3 region: CASSPQSYEQYF. The CDR3 bases are TGTGCCAGCAGTCCTCAGAGCTACGAGCAGTACTTC.

V usage is TRBV28 and J usage is TRBJ2-3; D could derive from TRBD1 or TRBD2 (5 bases each). V gave up 5 bases and J gave up 0 bases, with 15 bases separating them. The length of the CDR3 is 16 residues. The germline V gene encodes CDR1 MDHEN and CDR2 SYDVKM. The CDR3 protein is CASSLGTWSSTDTQYF. CDR3 bases: TGTGCCAGCAGTCTAGGGACGTGGTCCAGCACAGATACGCAGTATTTT.

On this clonotype: The junction shows a germline mismatch at one end, possibly a read error. The gene calls are TRBV6-6 and TRBJ1-2, with D unclear. The germline gives CDR1 MNHNY, CDR2 SVGAGI (reference sequence). CDR3 length: 12 residues. The CDR3 reads CASRTENYGYTF. CDR3 coding DNA: TGCGCCAGCAGGACGGAGAACTATGGCTACACCTTC.

This clonotype was detected only a few times. The chain carries TRBV3-1 and TRBJ1-2; D may be TRBD1 (5 bases). V was clipped by 3 bases and J by 6 bases, with 8 bases between them. This CDR3 comprises 12 residues. Germline loops: CDR1 LGHDT, CDR2 YNNKEL (reference sequence). The DNA for the CDR3 is TGTGCCAGCAGCCAGGGGCGCGATGGCTACACCTTC. It codes for CASSQGRDGYTF.

This rearrangement joins TRBV10-3 to TRBJ2-7; the D gene is possibly TRBD2 (6 bases). V was pared by 4 bases and J by 1 base, with 11 bases between. This CDR3 has 14 amino acids. Germline V gives CDR1 ENHRY, CDR2 SYGVKD. The CDR3, as DNA: TGTGCCATCAGTGCCGGGGGAGGATCCTACGAGCAGTACTTC. Translated: CAISAGGGSYEQYF.

This sequence joins TRBV24-1 and TRBJ2-7; 7 bases match TRBD2. The CDR3 covers 14 residues. The V gene's germline CDR1 is KGHDR and CDR2 SFDVKD. V dropped 5 bases and J dropped 2; count of bases not matched to a gene: 5. CDR3 protein: CATSAPGLAYEQYF. In DNA, the CDR3 is TGTGCCACCAGTGCCCCCGGACTAGCCTACGAGCAGTACTTC.

The CDR3 loop reads CASSRPDSYNSPLHF. CDR3 DNA: TGCGCCAGCAGCCGACCGGACAGCTATAATTCACCCCTCCACTTT. This chain links TRBV5-1 with TRBJ1-6; a weak D match, TRBD1 (6 bases). Germline values: CDR1 SGHRS, CDR2 YFSETQ. V lost 4 bases and J lost 3, with 11 bases in between. The length of the CDR3 is 15 residues.

This clonotype has a handful of counts. The chain combines TRBV28 with TRBJ2-5; no definite D call. Germline CDR1 is MDHEN and CDR2 is SYDVKM. This CDR3 contains 13 residues. V was pared by 5 bases and J by 1 base, with 8 bases between. The CDR3: CASSPHLQETQYF. CDR3 bases: TGTGCCAGCAGTCCGCACCTCCAAGAGACCCAGTACTTC.

This clonotype came up a few times. V gene TRBV12-5 combines with J gene TRBJ2-3; the match to TRBD2 covers 8 bases. J lost 2 bases, V lost 0 bases, and 7 bases had no gene match. This CDR3 contains 17 residues. Germline values: CDR1 LGHNT, CDR2 FRNRAP. The CDR3 sequence is CASGLVTSGLYTDTQYF. For the CDR3, the DNA is TGTGCTAGTGGTTTGGTCACTAGCGGACTATACACAGATACGCAGTATTTT.

The CDR3 region is CASSSRGPSGTAEQYF. Written as DNA, the CDR3 is TGTGCCAGCAGCTCTAGAGGGCCTAGCGGGACCGCCGAGCAGTACTTC. V is TRBV7-2 and J is TRBJ2-7; TRBD2 matches at 9 bases. Germline values: CDR1 SGHTA, CDR2 FQGNSA. This CDR3 contains 16 residues. After removal of 4 bases from V and 6 bases from J, the junction contained 13 bases not matched to a gene. The whole variable domain, filled in from reference TRBV7-2 and TRBJ2-7, reads GAGVSQSPSNKVTEKGKDVELRCDPISGHTALYWYRQSLGQGLEFLIYFQGNSAPDKSGLPSDRFSAERTGGSVSTLTIQRTQQEDSAVYLCASSSRGPSGTAEQYFGPGTRLTVT.

This clonotype has more than one count but fewer than ten. The chain links TRBV25-1 to TRBJ1-5; the D gene is possibly TRBD1 (6 bases). CDR3 length equals 14 residues. Germline-derived CDR1 and CDR2 are MGHDK and SYGVNS. Trimming removed 6 bases at V and 4 bases at J, with 13 bases between. The CDR3 loop reads CASREQGTNQPQHF. The CDR3 region has the DNA TGTGCCAGCAGGGAACAGGGAACTAATCAGCCCCAGCATTTT. The entire variable domain, with the rest obtained from reference TRBV25-1 and TRBJ1-5, is as follows: EADIYQTPRYLVIGTGKKITLECSQTMGHDKMYWYQQDPGMELHLIHYSYGVNSTEKGDLSSESTVSRIRTEHFPLTLESARPSHTSQYLCASREQGTNQPQHFGDGTRLSIL.

This clonotype was seen ten or more times. The chain combines TRBV29-1 with TRBJ2-4; tentative D call: TRBD2 (6 bases). V shed 3 bases and J shed 6 bases, with 6 bases lying between them. The CDR3 extends over 11 amino acids. In germline, CDR1 is SQVTM, CDR2 ANQGSEA. Written as DNA, the CDR3 is TGCAGCGTTGACGGGGGAAACATTCAGTACTTC. Translated, it gives CSVDGGNIQYF. The full variable domain, rest sourced from reference TRBV29-1 and TRBJ2-4, is SAVISQKPSRDICQRGTSLTIQCQVDSQVTMMFWYRQQPGQSLTLIATANQGSEATYESGFVIDKFPISRPNLTFSTLTVSNMSPEDSSIYLCSVDGGNIQYFGAGTRLSVL.

This clonotype showed up many times. This may arise from a read error, as a much more abundant clone is one base away. The CDR3 is CASSIEETQYF. As DNA, the CDR3 is TGTGCCAGCAGCATAGAAGAGACCCAGTACTTC. The rearrangement uses TRBV7-2 and TRBJ2-5; no firm D call. Germline V lookup: CDR1 SGHTA, CDR2 FQGNSA. This CDR3 has 11 residues. Trimming cost V 5 bases and J 3 bases, with 4 bases left between them.